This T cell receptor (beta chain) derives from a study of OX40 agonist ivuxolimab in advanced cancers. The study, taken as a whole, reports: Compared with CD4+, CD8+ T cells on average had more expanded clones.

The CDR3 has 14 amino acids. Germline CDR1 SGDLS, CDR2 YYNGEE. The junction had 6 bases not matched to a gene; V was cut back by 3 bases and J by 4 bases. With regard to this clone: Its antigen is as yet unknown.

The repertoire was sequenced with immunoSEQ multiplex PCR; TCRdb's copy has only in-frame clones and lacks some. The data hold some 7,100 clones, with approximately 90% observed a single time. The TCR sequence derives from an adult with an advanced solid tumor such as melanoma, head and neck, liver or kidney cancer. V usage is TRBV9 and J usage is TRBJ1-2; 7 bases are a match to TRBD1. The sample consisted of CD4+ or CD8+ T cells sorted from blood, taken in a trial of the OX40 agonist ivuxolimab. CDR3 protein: CASSAGQAIYGYTF. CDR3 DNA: TGTGCCAGCAGCGCAGGACAGGCGATCTATGGCTACACCTTC.